The 14 T cell receptor beta chains listed next were all sequenced from one sample in a study of regulatory T cells in long-lasting Graves disease. In building TCR beta libraries, iRepertoire HTBI primers were used together with Arm-PCR of CDR3 regions. TCRdb recomputed calls from the multiplex PCR reads with MiXCR, one row per CDR3 protein. This sample has approximately 480,000 distinct CDR3 sequences, with around 15% found just once. Time point defined: newly diagnosed GD, antithyroid drugs for less than 3 months. RNA extracted from PBMCs served as the sequencing template. The same data also contributed to another study, on T cells in Graves' hyperthyroidism and ophthalmopathy.

Specimen: peripheral blood mononuclear cells (PBMCs), collected at new diagnosis, from a patient treated with antithyroid drugs. Every receptor here comes from a man in his forties with Graves disease.

At least ten counts were recorded for this clonotype. The chain carries TRBV5-8 and TRBJ2-7, with a possible D match to TRBD1 (8 bases). This CDR3 is 15 amino acids long. Germline V lookup: CDR1 SGHTS, CDR2 YDEGEE. Between the trimmed V and J ends, which lost 2 bases and 5 bases, there was a span of 17 bases. The CDR3 DNA is TGTGCCAGCAGCTTTACAGGGGGGGGGATCCACGAGCAGTACTTC. Translation: CASSFTGGGIHEQYF.

This clonotype was recorded many times. V gene TRBV20-1 combines with J gene TRBJ2-1, with 9 bases fitting TRBD1. Germline trimming cut 5 bases from V and 1 base from J; bases unmatched to any gene: 3. This CDR3 is 14 amino acids long. Germline V gene lookup returns CDR1 DFQATT and CDR2 SNEGSKA (reference sequence). In nucleotides, the CDR3 is TGCAGTGCTTCGGGACAGGGATCCTACAATGAGCAGTTCTTC. Translating gives CSASGQGSYNEQFF.

Concerning this clonotype itself: A much larger clone sits a single nucleotide away, making a read error possible. The gene calls are TRBV6-2 or TRBV6-3 and TRBJ2-7; TRBD2 is a possible D gene (6 bases). From germline, CDR1 is MNHEY and CDR2 SVGEGT. Trimming took off 10 bases at V and 4 bases at J, with 23 bases between the two ends. The CDR3 runs 15 residues. The DNA of the CDR3 is TGTGCCACCAGACCCCGGGGGTTCTCGGCGTACGAGCAGTACTTC. Amino acid sequence: CATRPRGFSAYEQYF.

The sample holds a few counts of this clonotype. The J gene is TRBJ2-7, the V gene TRBV7-9; D perhaps matches TRBD1 (6 bases). In germline, CDR1 is SEHNR, CDR2 FQNEAQ (reference sequence). The length of the CDR3 is 14 residues. The V end was cut by 5 bases, the J end by 2 bases, with 13 bases between. The CDR3 nucleotides are TGTGCCAGCAGCACCCGGGACAAAGCCTACGAGCAGTACTTC. Translation: CASSTRDKAYEQYF.

This clonotype was found many times. The chain couples TRBV28 to TRBJ1-6; 7 bases are shared with TRBD1. The germline CDR1 and CDR2 sequences are MDHEN and SYDVKM. The CDR3 totals 18 residues. V shed 3 bases, J shed 6 bases, and the junction held 14 bases outside the gene matches. DNA of the CDR3: TGTGCCAGCAGTTTCCTAGGAGGCAGGGGGACTGGTAATTCACCCCTCCACTTT. Its translation is CASSFLGGRGTGNSPLHF. Looking up the rest from reference TRBV28 and TRBJ1-6 gives the full variable domain: DVKVTQSSRYLVKRTGEKVFLECVQDMDHENMFWYRQDPGLGLRLIYFSYDVKMKEKGDIPEGYSVSREKKERFSLILESASTNQTSMYLCASSFLGGRGTGNSPLHFGNGTRLTVT.

V and J are TRBV15 and TRBJ1-5; tentatively, D is TRBD1 (6 bases). V shed 0 bases and J shed 6 bases, with 21 bases lying between them. This CDR3 contains 18 residues. Germline V gene sequence: CDR1 LNHNV, CDR2 YYDKDF (reference sequence). The CDR3 nucleotides read TGTGCCACCAGCAGAGATCGAGGAACCGGGACATACTTTCAGCCCCAGCATTTT. This sequence encodes CATSRDRGTGTYFQPQHF.

This rearrangement joins TRBV13 to TRBJ2-3; maybe TRBD2 (6 bases). V was pared by 4 bases and J by 2 bases, with 7 bases between. The germline gives CDR1 PRHDT, CDR2 FYEKMQ (reference sequence). CDR3 length equals 13 residues. The DNA of the CDR3 is TGTGCCAGCAGCTCACTAGCCACAGATACGCAGTATTTT. Translation: CASSSLATDTQYF.

This clonotype was seen many times. This sequence joins TRBV28 and TRBJ1-2; D is uncertain. There are 15 residues in the CDR3. Germline values: CDR1 MDHEN, CDR2 SYDVKM. Trimming pared 6 bases from V and 3 bases from J, leaving 17 bases between. CDR3 bases: TGTGCCAGCAGCCTCATCGGGCGGACTGACTATGGCTACACCTTC. Translating it yields CASSLIGRTDYGYTF.

Only a few counts were recorded for this clonotype. The rearrangement uses TRBV6-9 and TRBJ2-5; D may be TRBD1 (5 bases). Between the trimmed V and J ends, which lost 4 bases and 2 bases, there was a span of 20 bases. CDR3 length equals 17 residues. The V gene's germline CDR1 is MNHGY and CDR2 SVAAGI. CDR3 in amino acids: CASSFHMSDTSQETQYF. DNA for the CDR3: TGTGCCAGCAGTTTCCATATGTCGGACACCTCACAAGAGACCCAGTACTTC.

This clonotype was detected ten times or more. This chain links TRBV5-1 with TRBJ2-3; 12 nucleotides agree with TRBD2. V lost 1 base to trimming and J lost 0 bases; unmatched junction nucleotides: 9. From germline, CDR1 is SGHRS and CDR2 YFSETQ. The CDR3 is 19 amino acids. As DNA, the CDR3 is TGCGCCAGCAGCTTGTATGCGCTAGCGGGAGGGGCCAGCACAGATACGCAGTATTTT. Its translation is CASSLYALAGGASTDTQYF.

In this sample, this clonotype turned up many times. J is TRBJ2-1 and V is TRBV5-1, with D tentatively TRBD2 (5 bases). Germline V gene data show CDR1 as SGHRS and CDR2 as YFSETQ. The CDR3 spans 17 residues. Trimming took off 4 bases at V and 0 bases at J, with 17 bases between the two ends. The CDR3 protein is CASSPGLLQSSYNEQFF. As DNA, the CDR3 is TGCGCCAGCAGCCCCGGACTTCTCCAAAGCTCCTACAATGAGCAGTTCTTC.

The rearrangement uses TRBV6-5 and TRBJ1-5; tentatively, D is TRBD1 (6 bases). This CDR3 contains 15 residues. Germline V lookup: CDR1 MNHEY, CDR2 SVGAGI. V was shortened by 4 bases and J by 0 bases, with 10 bases between the two germline ends. The CDR3 loop is CASSSTGSSNQPQHF. For the CDR3, the DNA is TGTGCCAGCAGTTCAACAGGGTCTAGCAATCAGCCCCAGCATTTT.

This clonotype occurred many times. This chain connects TRBV7-8 to TRBJ1-5, with a weak D call TRBD1 (5 bases). The length of the CDR3 is 19 residues. The V gene lost 1 base and the J gene lost 1 base, with 20 bases spanning the gap. Germline values: CDR1 SGHVS, CDR2 FQNEAQ. CDR3 protein: CASSLEKGAGFVSNQPQHF. For the CDR3, the DNA is TGTGCCAGCAGCTTAGAGAAAGGGGCTGGGTTCGTAAGCAATCAGCCCCAGCATTTT.

In nucleotides, the CDR3 is TGTGCCATCAGTGAGTCTCCCGGGACGGAAAATGAAAAACTGTTTTTT. This gives the protein CAISESPGTENEKLFF. The chain has TRBV10-3 and TRBJ1-4; TRBD1 is a possible D gene (5 bases). The germline V and J ends were trimmed by 0 bases and 5 bases, with 13 bases remaining between them. CDR3 length: 16 residues. From germline, CDR1 is ENHRY and CDR2 SYGVKD.